These 2 T cell receptor beta chains originate from one sample sequenced in a study of OX40 agonist ivuxolimab in advanced cancers. Only in-frame clones appear in the TCRdb table, and some are missing; sequencing was by immunoSEQ multiplex PCR. Of 60,000 to 75,000 clones in the sample, 81% were seen once. This specimen consisted of CD4+ or CD8+ T cells sorted from blood, obtained in a trial of the OX40 agonist ivuxolimab. The receptors originated from an adult with an advanced solid tumor such as melanoma, head and neck, liver or kidney cancer.

The CDR3 protein is CASPHRGDTYEQYF. CDR3 coding DNA: TGTGCCAGCCCTCACAGGGGAGATACCTACGAGCAGTACTTC. V gene TRBV5-4 combines with J gene TRBJ2-7; 7 positions agree with TRBD1. The CDR3 loop spans 14 amino acids. Looked up from germline, CDR1 is SGHNT and CDR2 is YYREEE (reference sequence). The ends lost 7 bases at V and 2 bases at J; junction bases unmatched: 9. Full variable domain (rest looked up from reference TRBV5-4 and TRBJ2-7): ETGVTQSPTHLIKTRGQQVTLRCSSQSGHNTVSWYQQALGQGPQFIFQYYREEENGRGNFPPRFSGLQFPNYSSELNVNALELDDSALYLCASPHRGDTYEQYFGPGTRLTVT.

V usage is TRBV4-1 and J usage is TRBJ2-3; D might be TRBD1 or TRBD2, each matching 6 bases. The V end was cut by 2 bases, the J end by 2 bases, with 20 bases between. The CDR3 extends over 18 amino acids. Germline CDR1 is MGHRA and CDR2 is YSYEKL. The CDR3 reads CASSQRDTPGGVTDTQYF. The CDR3 DNA reads TGCGCCAGCAGCCAACGGGACACCCCCGGAGGGGTCACAGATACGCAGTATTTT.